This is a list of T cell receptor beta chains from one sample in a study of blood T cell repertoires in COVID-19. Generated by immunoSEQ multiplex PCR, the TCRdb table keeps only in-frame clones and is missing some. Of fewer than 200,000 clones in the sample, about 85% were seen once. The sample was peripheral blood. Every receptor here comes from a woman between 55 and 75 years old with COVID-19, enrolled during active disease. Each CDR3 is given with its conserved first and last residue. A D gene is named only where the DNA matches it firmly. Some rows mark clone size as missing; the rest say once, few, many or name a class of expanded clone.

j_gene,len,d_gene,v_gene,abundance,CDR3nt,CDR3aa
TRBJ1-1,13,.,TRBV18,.,TGTGCCAGCTCACCAGGGGGGTCAACTGAAGCTTTCTTT,CASSPGGSTEAFF
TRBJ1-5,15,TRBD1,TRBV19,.,TGTGCCAGTACTAAACAGGGGATGGGCAATCAGCCCCAGCATTTT,CASTKQGMGNQPQHF
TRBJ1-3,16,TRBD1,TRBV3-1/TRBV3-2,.,TGTGCCAGCCAAGACAGGGATTTTAGCTCTGGAAACACCATATATTTT,CASQDRDFSSGNTIYF
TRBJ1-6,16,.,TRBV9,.,TGTGCCAGCAGCTTAAAAGACGACTCGAAGAATTCACCCCTCCACTTT,CASSLKDDSKNSPLHF
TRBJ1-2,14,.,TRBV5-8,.,TGTGCCAGCATCCCATGGGGGGGGTTTCGCGGCTACACCTTC,CASIPWGGFRGYTF
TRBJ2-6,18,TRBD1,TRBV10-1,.,TGCGCCAGCAGTGGAGGACAGGGGGATCCCTCTGGGGCCAACGTCCTGACTTTC,CASSGGQGDPSGANVLTF
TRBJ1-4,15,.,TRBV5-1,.,TGCGCCAGCAGCTTGCTGGACAGTTATAATGAAAAACTGTTTTTT,CASSLLDSYNEKLFF
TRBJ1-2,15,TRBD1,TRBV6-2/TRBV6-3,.,TGTGCCAGCAGTTTACAGGGGCTCCCTAACTATGGCTACACCTTC,CASSLQGLPNYGYTF
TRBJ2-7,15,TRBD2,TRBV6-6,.,TGTGCCAGCACTCTCGGGGGGTCGAGCTCCTACGAGCAGTACTTC,CASTLGGSSSYEQYF
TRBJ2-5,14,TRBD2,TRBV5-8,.,TGTGCCAGCAGCTTCGGTGGGAGGGCCGGGACCCAGTACTTC,CASSFGGRAGTQYF
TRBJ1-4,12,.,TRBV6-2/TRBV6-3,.,TGTGCCAGCAGCCTAGAGGGTGAAAAACTGTTTTTT,CASSLEGEKLFF
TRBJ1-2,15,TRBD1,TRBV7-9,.,TGTGCCAGCAGACCAGGGACAGGGCCGAACTATGGCTACACCTTC,CASRPGTGPNYGYTF
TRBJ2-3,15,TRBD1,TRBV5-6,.,TGTGCCAGCAGCACCTCCGGGACAGGGTCAGATACGCAGTATTTT,CASSTSGTGSDTQYF
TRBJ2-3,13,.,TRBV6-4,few,TGTGCCAGCAGAGCGGAGCTATGGGATACGCAGTATTTT,CASRAELWDTQYF
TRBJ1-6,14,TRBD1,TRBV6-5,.,TGTGCCAGCAGTAGCGGGACAGGGTGGTCACCCCTCCACTTT,CASSSGTGWSPLHF
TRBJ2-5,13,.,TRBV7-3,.,TGTGCCAGCAGCTTGACTAATCAAGAGACCCAGTACTTC,CASSLTNQETQYF
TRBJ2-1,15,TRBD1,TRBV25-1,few,TGTGCCAGCAGGGGATTGGACAGGGTTCGGGGTGAGCAGTTCTTC,CASRGLDRVRGEQFF
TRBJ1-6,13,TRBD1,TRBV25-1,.,TGTGCCAGCACTACAGGGGGCGGATGGTCCCTCCACTTT,CASTTGGGWSLHF
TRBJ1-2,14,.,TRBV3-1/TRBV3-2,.,TGTGCCAGCAGCCAAGGGTTAGACACCTATGGCTACACCTTC,CASSQGLDTYGYTF
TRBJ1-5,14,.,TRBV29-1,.,TGCAGCGTTGTACAGGGAGGGACCAATCAGCCCCAGCATTTT,CSVVQGGTNQPQHF
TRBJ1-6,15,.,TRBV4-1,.,TGCGCCAGCAGCCCTCTCCCCAGGATCGAATCACCCCTCCACTTT,CASSPLPRIESPLHF
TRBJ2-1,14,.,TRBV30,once,TGTGCCTCCTTATCTCAGGTTCCCTACAATGAGCAGTTCTTC,CASLSQVPYNEQFF
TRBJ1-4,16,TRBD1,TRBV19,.,TGTGCCAGTAGTCCAGGACAGGGGGCGGCGTATGAAAAACTGTTTTTT,CASSPGQGAAYEKLFF
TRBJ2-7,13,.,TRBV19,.,TGTGCCAGTGGGAGGACAGGTTCCTACGAGCAGTACTTC,CASGRTGSYEQYF
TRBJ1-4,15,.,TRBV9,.,TGTGCCAGCAGCGCTCGACGGGAGTATAATGAAAAACTGTTTTTT,CASSARREYNEKLFF
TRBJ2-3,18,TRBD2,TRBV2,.,TGTGCCAGCATCCCTCTAGCGGGGGGGACGCCACCCACAGATACGCAGTATTTT,CASIPLAGGTPPTDTQYF
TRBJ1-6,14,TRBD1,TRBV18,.,TGTGCCAGCAACCCGGGACAGGGTCGTTCACCCCTCCACTTT,CASNPGQGRSPLHF
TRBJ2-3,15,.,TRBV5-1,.,TGCGCCAGCAGTCCAACGGGGATGAGCACAGATACGCAGTATTTT,CASSPTGMSTDTQYF
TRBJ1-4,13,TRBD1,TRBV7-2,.,TGTGCCAGCAGCGGATGGGACAGTGAAAAACTGTTTTTT,CASSGWDSEKLFF
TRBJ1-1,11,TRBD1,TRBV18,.,TGTGCCAGCTCCGCGGACAGGGAAGCTTTCTTT,CASSADREAFF
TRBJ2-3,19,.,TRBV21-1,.,TGTGCCAGCAGCAAAGGTTGGGACAGGGGGTACTGCGGCACAGATACGCAGTATTTT,CASSKGWDRGYCGTDTQYF
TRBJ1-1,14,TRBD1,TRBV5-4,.,TGTGCCAGCAGCTTGCCGGACAGGGACACTGAAGCTTTCTTT,CASSLPDRDTEAFF
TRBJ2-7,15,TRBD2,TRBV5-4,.,TGTGCCAGCAGCCGAGAGACTAGCGGGAGGTCGGAGCAGTACTTC,CASSRETSGRSEQYF
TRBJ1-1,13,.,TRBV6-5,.,TGTGCCAGCAGTTGGCAGGAGAACACTGAAGCTTTCTTT,CASSWQENTEAFF
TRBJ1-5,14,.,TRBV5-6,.,TGTGCCAGCAGCTTGGTAGGGGGGGATCAGCCCCAGCATTTT,CASSLVGGDQPQHF
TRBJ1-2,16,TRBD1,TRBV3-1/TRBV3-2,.,TGTGCCAGCAGCCAAGACGGGACAGTCGGGGCATATGGCTACACCTTC,CASSQDGTVGAYGYTF
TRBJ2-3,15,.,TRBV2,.,TGTGCCAGCAGTTATCAGGAACTGTCGGGGGATACGCAGTATTTT,CASSYQELSGDTQYF
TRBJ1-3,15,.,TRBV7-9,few,TGTGCCAGCAGCTTAGGGGCGAATTCTGGAAACACCATATATTTT,CASSLGANSGNTIYF
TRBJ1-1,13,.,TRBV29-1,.,TGCAGCGTTGAAGGCCCGGGAAGAACTGAAGCTTTCTTT,CSVEGPGRTEAFF
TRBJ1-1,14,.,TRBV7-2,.,TGTGCCAGCAGCTTATCGAATCGGGTCACTGAAGCTTTCTTT,CASSLSNRVTEAFF
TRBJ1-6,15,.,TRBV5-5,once,TGTGCCAGCAGCTTGGTCGGGGTGTCTAATTCACCCCTCCACTTT,CASSLVGVSNSPLHF
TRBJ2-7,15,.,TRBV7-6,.,TGTGCCAGCAGCTGGGCGCCGGGACTTCCCTACGAGCAGTACTTC,CASSWAPGLPYEQYF
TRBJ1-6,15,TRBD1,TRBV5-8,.,TGTGCCAGCAGCCTAGACAGGGCGCGCGGTTCACCCCTCCACTTT,CASSLDRARGSPLHF
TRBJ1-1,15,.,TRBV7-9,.,TGTGCCAGCAGCTTTGGGGGGGCTATGAACACTGAAGCTTTCTTT,CASSFGGAMNTEAFF
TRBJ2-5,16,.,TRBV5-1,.,TGCGCCAGCAGCTCTAACATTCAGGGGAATGAAGAGACCCAGTACTTC,CASSSNIQGNEETQYF